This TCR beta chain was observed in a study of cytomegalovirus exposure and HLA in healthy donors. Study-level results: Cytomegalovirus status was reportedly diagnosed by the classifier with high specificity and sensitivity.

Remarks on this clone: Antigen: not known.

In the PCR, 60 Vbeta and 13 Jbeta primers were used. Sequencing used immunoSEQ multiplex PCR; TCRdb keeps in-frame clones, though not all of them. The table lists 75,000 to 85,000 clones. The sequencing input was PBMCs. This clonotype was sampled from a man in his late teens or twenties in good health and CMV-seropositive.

Here the CDR3 DNA reads TGCAGCGTTGCACCTGCAGCGGGGAACACTGAAGCTTTCTTT. Its protein is CSVAPAAGNTEAFF. V usage is TRBV29-1 and J usage is TRBJ1-1; D unresolved. This CDR3 spans 14 amino acids. V was pared by 4 bases and J by 1 base, with 13 bases between. The germline V gene encodes CDR1 SQVTM and CDR2 ANQGSEA.